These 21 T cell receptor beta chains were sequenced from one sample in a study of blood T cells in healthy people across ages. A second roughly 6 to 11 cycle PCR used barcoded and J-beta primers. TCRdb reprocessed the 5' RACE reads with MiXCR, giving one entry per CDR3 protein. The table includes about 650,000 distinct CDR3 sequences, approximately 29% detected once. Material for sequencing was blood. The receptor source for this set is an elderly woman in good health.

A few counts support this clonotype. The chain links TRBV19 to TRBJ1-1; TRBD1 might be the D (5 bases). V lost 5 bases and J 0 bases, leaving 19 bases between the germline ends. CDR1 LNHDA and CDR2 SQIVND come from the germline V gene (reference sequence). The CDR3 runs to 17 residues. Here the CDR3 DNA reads TGTGCCAGTAGTGCGGCAGGGAATGAAGAAATGAACACTGAAGCTTTCTTT. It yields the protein CASSAAGNEEMNTEAFF.

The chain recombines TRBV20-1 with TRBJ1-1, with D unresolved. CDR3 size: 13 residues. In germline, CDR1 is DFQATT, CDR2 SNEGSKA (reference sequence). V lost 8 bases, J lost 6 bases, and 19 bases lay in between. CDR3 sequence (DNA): TGCAGTTCTAAAAAGGCAGTTTCCCCTGAAGCTTTCTTT. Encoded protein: CSSKKAVSPEAFF.

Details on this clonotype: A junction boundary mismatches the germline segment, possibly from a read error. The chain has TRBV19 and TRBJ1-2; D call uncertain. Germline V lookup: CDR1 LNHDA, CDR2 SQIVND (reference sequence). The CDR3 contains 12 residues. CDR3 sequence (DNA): TGTACCAGTAGTCCCGGACCCCCTGGCTACACCTTC. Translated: CTSSPGPPGYTF.

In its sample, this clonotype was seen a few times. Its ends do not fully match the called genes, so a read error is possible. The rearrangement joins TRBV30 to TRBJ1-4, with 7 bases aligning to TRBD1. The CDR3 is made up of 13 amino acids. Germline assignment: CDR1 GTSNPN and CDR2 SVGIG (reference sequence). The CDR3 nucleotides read TGTGCCTCTTCGGGACAGTCGAGTGAAAAACGGTTTTTT. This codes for CASSGQSSEKRFF.

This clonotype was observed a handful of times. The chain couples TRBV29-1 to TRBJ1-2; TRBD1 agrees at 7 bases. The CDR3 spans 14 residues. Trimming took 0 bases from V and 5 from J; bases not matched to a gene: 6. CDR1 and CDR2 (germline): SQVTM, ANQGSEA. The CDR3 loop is CSVEDSGQRYGYTF. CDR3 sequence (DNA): TGCAGCGTTGAAGATTCGGGACAGCGTTATGGCTACACCTTC.

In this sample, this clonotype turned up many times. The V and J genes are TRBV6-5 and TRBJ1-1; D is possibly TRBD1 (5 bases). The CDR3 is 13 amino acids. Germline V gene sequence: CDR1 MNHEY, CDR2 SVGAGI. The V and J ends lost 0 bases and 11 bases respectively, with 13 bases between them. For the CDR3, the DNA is TGTGCCAGCAGTTACTCGATGGGGGTATTGGCTTTCTTT. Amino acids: CASSYSMGVLAFF.

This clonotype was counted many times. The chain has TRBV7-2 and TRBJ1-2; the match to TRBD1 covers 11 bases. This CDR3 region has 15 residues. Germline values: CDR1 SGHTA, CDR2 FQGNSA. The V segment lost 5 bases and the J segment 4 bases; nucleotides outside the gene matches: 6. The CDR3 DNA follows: TGTGCCAGCAGCAGGGGGACAGGGGGTTTCTATGGCTACACCTTC. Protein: CASSRGTGGFYGYTF.

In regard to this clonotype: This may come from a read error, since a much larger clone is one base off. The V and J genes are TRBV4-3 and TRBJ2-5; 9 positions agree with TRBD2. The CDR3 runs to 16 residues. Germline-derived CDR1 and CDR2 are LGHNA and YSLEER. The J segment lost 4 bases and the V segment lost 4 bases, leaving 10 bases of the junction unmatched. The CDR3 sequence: CASSPEVWRGGETQYF. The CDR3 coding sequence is TGCGCCAGCAGCCCAGAGGTCTGGCGGGGGGGAGAGACCCAGTACTTC.

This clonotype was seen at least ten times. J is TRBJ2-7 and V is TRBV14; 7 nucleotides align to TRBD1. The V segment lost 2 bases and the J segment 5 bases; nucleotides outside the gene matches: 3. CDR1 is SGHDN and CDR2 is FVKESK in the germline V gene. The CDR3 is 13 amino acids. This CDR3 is CASSQPGGNEQYF. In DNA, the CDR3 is TGTGCCAGCAGCCAACCAGGGGGAAACGAGCAGTACTTC.

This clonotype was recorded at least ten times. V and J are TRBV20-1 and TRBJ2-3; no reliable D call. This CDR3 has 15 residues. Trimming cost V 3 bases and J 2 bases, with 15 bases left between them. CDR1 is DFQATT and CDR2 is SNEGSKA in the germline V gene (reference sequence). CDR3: CSASLGMRFTDTQYF. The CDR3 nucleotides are TGCAGTGCTAGCTTGGGGATGAGGTTCACAGATACGCAGTATTTT.

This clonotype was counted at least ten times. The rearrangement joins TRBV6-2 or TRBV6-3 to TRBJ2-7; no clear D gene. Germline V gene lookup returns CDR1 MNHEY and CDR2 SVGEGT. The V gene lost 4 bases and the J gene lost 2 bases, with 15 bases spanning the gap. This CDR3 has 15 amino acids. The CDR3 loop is CASSSSRTDTYEQYF. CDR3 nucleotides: TGTGCCAGCAGTTCAAGTCGGACGGATACCTACGAGCAGTACTTC.

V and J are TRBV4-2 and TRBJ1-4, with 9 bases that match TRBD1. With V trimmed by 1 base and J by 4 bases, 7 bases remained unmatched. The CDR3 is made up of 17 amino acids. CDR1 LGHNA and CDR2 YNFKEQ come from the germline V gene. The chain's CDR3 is CASSQVPGDRVNEKLFF. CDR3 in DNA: TGTGCCAGCAGCCAAGTTCCCGGGGACAGGGTTAATGAAAAACTGTTTTTT.

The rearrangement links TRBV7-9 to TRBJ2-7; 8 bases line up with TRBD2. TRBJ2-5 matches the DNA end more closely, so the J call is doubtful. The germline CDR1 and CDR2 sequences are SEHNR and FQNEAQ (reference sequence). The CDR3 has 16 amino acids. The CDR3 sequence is CASSWPSGLGAETQYF. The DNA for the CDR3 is TGTGCCAGCAGCTGGCCTTCGGGACTAGGGGCTGAGACCCAGTACTTC.

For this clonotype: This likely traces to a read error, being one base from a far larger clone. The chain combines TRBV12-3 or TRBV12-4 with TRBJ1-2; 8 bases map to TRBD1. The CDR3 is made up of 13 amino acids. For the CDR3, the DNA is TGTGCCGGCAGGCGGACAGGGAACTATGGCTACACCTTC. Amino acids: CAGRRTGNYGYTF.

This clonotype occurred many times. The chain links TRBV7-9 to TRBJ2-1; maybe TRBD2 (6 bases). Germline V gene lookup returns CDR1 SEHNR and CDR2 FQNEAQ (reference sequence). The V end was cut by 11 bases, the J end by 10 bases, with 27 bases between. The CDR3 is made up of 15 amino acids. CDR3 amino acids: CALGVGTTRRGEQFF. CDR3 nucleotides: TGTGCCCTGGGAGTCGGGACCACACGACGGGGGGAGCAGTTCTTC.

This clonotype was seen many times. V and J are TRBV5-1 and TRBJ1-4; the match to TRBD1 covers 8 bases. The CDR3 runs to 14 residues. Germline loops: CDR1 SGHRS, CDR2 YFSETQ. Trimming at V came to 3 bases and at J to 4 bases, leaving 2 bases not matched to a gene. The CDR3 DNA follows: TGCGCCAGCAGCTGGGGACAGGATAATGAAAAACTGTTTTTT. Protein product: CASSWGQDNEKLFF.

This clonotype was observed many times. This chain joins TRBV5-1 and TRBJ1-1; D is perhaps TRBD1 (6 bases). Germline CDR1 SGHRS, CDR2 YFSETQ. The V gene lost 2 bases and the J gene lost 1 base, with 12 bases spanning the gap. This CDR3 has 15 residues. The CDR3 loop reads CASSFSGHPNTEAFF. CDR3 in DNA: TGCGCCAGCAGCTTTTCGGGACACCCGAACACTGAAGCTTTCTTT.

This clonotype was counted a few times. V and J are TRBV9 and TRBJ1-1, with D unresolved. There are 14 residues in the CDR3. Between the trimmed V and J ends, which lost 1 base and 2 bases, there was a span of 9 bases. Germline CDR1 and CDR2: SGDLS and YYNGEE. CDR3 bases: TGTGCCAGCAGCGTAAATCAGATAAACACTGAAGCTTTCTTT. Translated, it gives CASSVNQINTEAFF.

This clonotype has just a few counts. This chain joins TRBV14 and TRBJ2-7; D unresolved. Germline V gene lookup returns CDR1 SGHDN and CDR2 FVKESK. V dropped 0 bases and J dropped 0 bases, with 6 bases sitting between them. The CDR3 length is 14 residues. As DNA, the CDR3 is TGTGCCAGCAGCCAAGACCTCTTCTCCTACGAGCAGTACTTC. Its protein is CASSQDLFSYEQYF.

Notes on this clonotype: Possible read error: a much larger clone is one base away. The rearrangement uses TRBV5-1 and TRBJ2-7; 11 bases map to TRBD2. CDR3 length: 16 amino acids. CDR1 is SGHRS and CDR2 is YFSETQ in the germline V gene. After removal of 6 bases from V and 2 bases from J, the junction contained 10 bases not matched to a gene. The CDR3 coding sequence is TGCGCCAGCATCTGGGGGGGGACTAGCGGTACCTACGAGCAGTACTTC. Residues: CASIWGGTSGTYEQYF.

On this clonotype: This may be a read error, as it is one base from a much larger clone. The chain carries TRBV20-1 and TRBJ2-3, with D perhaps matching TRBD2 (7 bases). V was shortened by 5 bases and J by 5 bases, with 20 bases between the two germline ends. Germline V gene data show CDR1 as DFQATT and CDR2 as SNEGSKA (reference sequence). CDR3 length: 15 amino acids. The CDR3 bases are TGCAGTGCTTCCCAAATGGCGGGGGCCCGAGATACGCAGTATTTT. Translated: CSASQMAGARDTQYF.